Presented here are 21 T cell receptor beta chains from one specimen sequenced in a study of T cell responses to AZD1222 COVID-19 vaccine. TCRdb keeps only in-frame clones here, not all; method: immunoSEQ multiplex PCR. The sample lists 200,000 or so clones; roughly 92% were seen once. The input for sequencing was peripheral blood, taken 28 days after the second AZD1222 dose. These receptors all come from an adult who received the AZD1222 COVID-19 vaccine.

This chain uses TRBV20-1 with TRBJ2-1; possible D gene TRBD1, 6 bases. Trimming shortened V by 6 bases and J by 10 bases, and 13 bases separated the two germline ends. This CDR3 is built from 11 residues. Germline CDR1 is DFQATT and CDR2 is SNEGSKA (reference sequence). The CDR3, as DNA: TGCAGTGCCGTCGACAGGAACGAGCAGTTCTTC. Amino acids: CSAVDRNEQFF.

The V and J genes are TRBV28 and TRBJ2-1; the match to TRBD2 covers 9 bases. The V gene end was trimmed by 1 base and the J gene end by 7 bases; junction bases not matched to a gene: 8. The CDR3 is made up of 16 amino acids. Germline V gene lookup returns CDR1 MDHEN and CDR2 SYDVKM. CDR3 nucleotide sequence: TGTGCCAGCAGTTTATATGCGGGGGGGCAGTTGAATGAGCAGTTCTTC. It codes for CASSLYAGGQLNEQFF.

The gene calls are TRBV6-5 and TRBJ2-7; 12 bases are a match to TRBD1. The CDR3 is 15 amino acids. The V gene end was trimmed by 6 bases and the J gene end by 2 bases; junction bases not matched to a gene: 5. Germline assignment: CDR1 MNHEY and CDR2 SVGAGI. CDR3: CASSPGTGGAYEQYF. The CDR3 DNA is TGTGCCAGCAGCCCCGGGACAGGGGGCGCCTACGAGCAGTACTTC.

This clone has only one observation. The rearrangement links TRBV27 to TRBJ2-2, with 8 bases fitting TRBD2. The CDR3 runs to 20 residues. Germline trimming cut 2 bases from V and 3 bases from J; bases unmatched to any gene: 17. Germline loops: CDR1 MNHEY, CDR2 SMNVEV (reference sequence). The CDR3 region has the DNA TGTGCCAGCAGTTTACACCGGACAGCTCCGACGGGGGGGGACACCGGGGAGCTGTTTTTT. Its translation: CASSLHRTAPTGGDTGELFF.

This sequence joins TRBV4-1 and TRBJ2-6; no clear D. The CDR3 runs 16 residues. From germline, CDR1 is MGHRA and CDR2 YSYEKL. Trimming took off 4 bases at V and 1 base at J, with 11 bases between the two ends. In DNA form, the CDR3 reads TGCGCCAGCAGCCCCGCCAGTCGATCTGGGGCCAACGTCCTGACTTTC. Protein product: CASSPASRSGANVLTF.

V usage is TRBV6-5 and J usage is TRBJ2-7, with 7 bases aligning to TRBD1. The germline V gene encodes CDR1 MNHEY and CDR2 SVGAGI. The junction had 9 bases not matched to a gene; V was cut back by 8 bases and J by 2 bases. The CDR3 totals 14 residues. The DNA of the CDR3 is TGTGCCAGCCACCTCGGGACAGAGGCCTACGAGCAGTACTTC. The encoded protein is CASHLGTEAYEQYF.

The chain couples TRBV27 to TRBJ2-1; perhaps TRBD1 as D (6 bases). Trimming took off 5 bases at V and 8 bases at J, with 19 bases between the two ends. This CDR3 has 15 residues. Per the germline V gene, CDR1 is MNHEY and CDR2 is SMNVEV (reference sequence). CDR3 residues: CASSRQGTRGDEQFF. The CDR3 nucleotides are TGTGCCAGCAGTAGGCAGGGGACCAGGGGTGATGAGCAGTTCTTC.

The rearrangement uses TRBV5-1 and TRBJ1-5; D unresolved. The CDR3 totals 14 residues. V was clipped by 4 bases and J by 0 bases, with 8 bases between them. From germline, CDR1 is SGHRS and CDR2 YFSETQ. The CDR3 loop is CASSPDISNQPQHF. CDR3 DNA: TGCGCCAGCAGCCCCGACATTAGCAATCAGCCCCAGCATTTT.

The rearrangement joins TRBV19 to TRBJ1-5; the match to TRBD1 covers 7 bases. The CDR3 runs 15 residues. Germline CDR1 is LNHDA and CDR2 is SQIVND (reference sequence). J gave up 8 bases and V 1 base, and 8 bases lay outside the gene matches. CDR3 amino acids: CASSIGADRLKPQHF. CDR3 bases: TGTGCCAGTAGTATAGGAGCGGACAGGTTAAAGCCCCAGCATTTT.

The chain carries TRBV19 and TRBJ1-2, with D unclear. This CDR3 has 15 residues. From germline, CDR1 is LNHDA and CDR2 SQIVND (reference sequence). The V and J ends lost 9 bases and 5 bases respectively, with 22 bases between them. Written as DNA, the CDR3 is TGTGCCAGCCAACCCGAGGCCCACCGGGGTTATGGCTACACCTTC. Amino acids: CASQPEAHRGYGYTF.

V usage is TRBV5-1 and J usage is TRBJ2-3, with 14 positions matching TRBD2. The germline gives CDR1 SGHRS, CDR2 YFSETQ. The trim removed 3 bases at V and 3 bases at J, leaving 3 bases unmatched. The CDR3 runs to 16 residues. CDR3 sequence (DNA): TGCGCCAGCAGCTCTGGACTAGCGGGGGGAACAGATACGCAGTATTTT. It encodes CASSSGLAGGTDTQYF.

About this clone: Other DNA sequences in this sample translate to the same CDR3. This chain links TRBV24-1 with TRBJ2-2; either TRBD1 or TRBD2 may fit D (5 bases each). Germline values: CDR1 KGHDR, CDR2 SFDVKD. The length of the CDR3 is 16 residues. V was pared by 3 bases and J by 0 bases, with 10 bases between. DNA of the CDR3: TGTGCCACCAGTGATCCCGGGACGGCGAACACCGGGGAGCTGTTTTTT. Protein product: CATSDPGTANTGELFF.

The chain is built from TRBV19 and TRBJ1-5; 10 nucleotides agree with TRBD1. The CDR3 runs 19 residues. CDR1 and CDR2 from the germline V gene are LNHDA and SQIVND (reference sequence). J lost 2 bases, V lost 3 bases, and 13 bases had no gene match. CDR3 protein: CASSIYMGQGIMGNQPQHF. CDR3 nucleotides: TGTGCCAGTAGTATCTATATGGGACAGGGGATCATGGGCAATCAGCCCCAGCATTTT.

The chain is built from TRBV6-5 and TRBJ1-6; D gene unclear. The V gene's germline CDR1 is MNHEY and CDR2 SVGAGI. The CDR3 loop spans 13 amino acids. Deletions cut 10 bases from V and 5 bases from J, with 12 bases between. The CDR3 loop is CATLVTHNSPLHF. CDR3 in DNA: TGTGCCACCCTAGTGACTCATAATTCACCCCTCCACTTT.

V gene TRBV5-6 combines with J gene TRBJ1-2, with TRBD1 matching over 8 bases. Germline assignment: CDR1 SGHDT and CDR2 YYEEEE. J was trimmed by 5 bases and V by 3 bases; bases with no gene match: 15. The CDR3 spans 17 residues. The CDR3 sequence is CASSSDIGQGNVYGYTF. The DNA for the CDR3 is TGTGCCAGCAGCTCAGATATCGGACAGGGCAATGTTTATGGCTACACCTTC.

CDR3: CASSYSGGENQPQHF. DNA for the CDR3: TGTGCCAGCAGTTACTCAGGGGGAGAAAATCAGCCCCAGCATTTT. The chain has TRBV6-6 and TRBJ1-5, with D perhaps TRBD1 (6 bases). The V end lost 0 bases, the J end lost 4 bases, and 10 bases lay between the germline ends. CDR3 length equals 15 residues. Germline assignment: CDR1 MNHNY and CDR2 SVGAGI (reference sequence).

V and J are TRBV10-3 and TRBJ2-5; the D gene could be TRBD1 or TRBD2 (6 bases each). V was cut by 11 bases and J by 1 base, with 20 bases left in between. Germline CDR1 ENHRY, CDR2 SYGVKD. This CDR3 comprises 15 residues. The CDR3 spells CAVTPSGGRQETQYF. The DNA for the CDR3 is TGTGCCGTCACACCTTCCGGGGGCCGCCAAGAGACCCAGTACTTC.

A word on this clone: Other DNA sequences of this sample code for an identical CDR3. The chain joins TRBV3-1 (or the pseudogene TRBV3-2) to TRBJ2-7, with no clear D. V gave up 2 bases and J gave up 2 bases, with 7 bases separating them. Germline values: CDR1 LGHDT, CDR2 YNNKEL (reference sequence). CDR3 length equals 13 residues. For the CDR3, the DNA is TGTGCCAGCAGCCAACGGACCCCCTACGAGCAGTACTTC. Protein: CASSQRTPYEQYF.

V usage is TRBV6-5 and J usage is TRBJ2-7; 7 bases line up with TRBD1. J lost 3 bases, V lost 4 bases, and 3 bases had no gene match. The CDR3 covers 13 residues. The germline CDR1 and CDR2 sequences are MNHEY and SVGAGI. The CDR3, as DNA: TGTGCCAGCAGTTTAGGGGGCATCTACGAGCAGTACTTC. Translation gives CASSLGGIYEQYF.

This clone showed up just once. The chain carries TRBV3-1 (or the pseudogene TRBV3-2) and TRBJ2-1, with a possible D match to TRBD1 (5 bases). The V end was cut by 6 bases, the J end by 0 bases, with 15 bases between. Germline values: CDR1 LGHDT, CDR2 YNNKEL (reference sequence). This CDR3 has 16 amino acids. Written as DNA, the CDR3 is TGTGCCAGCAGGGGAAACAGGAAAGGCTCCTACAATGAGCAGTTCTTC. Translating gives CASRGNRKGSYNEQFF.

The CDR3 DNA reads TGTGCCAGCAGTTATGCGGTAAACACTGAAGCTTTCTTT. Translated: CASSYAVNTEAFF. This chain links TRBV6-6 with TRBJ1-1; no clear D. The CDR3 contains 13 residues. CDR1 and CDR2 from the germline V gene are MNHNY and SVGAGI (reference sequence). V was clipped by 3 bases and J by 2 bases, with 7 bases between them.